These T cell receptor beta chains were read from a single sample in a study of early T cells in non-severe SARS-CoV-2 infection. TCRdb fed the 5' RACE reads into MiXCR, producing one record per CDR3 protein. This table has tens of thousands of distinct CDR3 sequences, approximately 4.5% appearing once. The sequencing sample was made of whole blood. The receptors were gathered from an adult who was a healthcare worker with PCR-confirmed SARS-CoV-2 infection or an uninfected control (not recorded which). The CDR3 runs from the conserved cysteine through the conserved F or W. The D gene is left open where the match is weak. Size is stated for part of the rows, as once, few or many counts, or as a class when the clone is expanded.

>many|TRBD1|TRBV19|TRBJ1-5
CASSPHRGLAANQPQHF
TGTGCCAGTAGTCCCCACAGGGGGCTAGCGGCCAATCAGCCCCAGCATTTT
>many|NA|TRBV7-6|TRBJ2-2
CASSGGAAANTGELFF
TGTGCCAGCAGCGGGGGGGCGGCAGCGAACACCGGGGAGCTGTTTTTT
>many|TRBD1|TRBV29-1|TRBJ2-3
CSVEDSGRTGSLGTQYF
TGCAGCGTTGAAGATAGTGGAAGGACAGGGAGTTTGGGTACGCAGTATTTT
>many|TRBD2|TRBV6-5|TRBJ2-1
CASSYGTRGYNEQFF
TGTGCCAGCAGTTACGGGACTAGGGGCTACAATGAGCAGTTCTTC
>many|NA|TRBV7-8|TRBJ2-3
CASSLAGGFGTDTQYF
TGTGCCAGCAGCTTAGCTGGGGGGTTCGGCACAGATACGCAGTATTTT
>many|NA|TRBV4-1|TRBJ2-7
CASSLGMVRYEQYF
TGCGCCAGCAGCCTAGGGATGGTCCGCTACGAGCAGTACTTC
>few|NA|TRBV29-1|TRBJ2-7
CSVEGVWGADEQYF
TGCAGCGTTGAAGGTGTTTGGGGAGCGGACGAGCAGTACTTC
>NA|TRBD1|TRBV4-3|TRBJ1-3
CASSRGTEGSTIYF
TGCGCCAGCAGCCGCGGGACAGAGGGCAGCACCATATATTTT
>many|TRBD1|TRBV7-9|TRBJ1-2
CASSLAGTENGYTF
TGTGCCAGCAGCTTGGCCGGGACAGAGAATGGCTACACCTTC
>many|NA|TRBV20-1|TRBJ1-4
CSARMGENEKLFF
TGCAGTGCTAGGATGGGGGAAAATGAAAAACTGTTTTTT
>few|TRBD1|TRBV20-1|TRBJ1-2
CSAADRVAYGYTF
TGCAGTGCGGCAGACAGGGTGGCCTATGGCTACACCTTC
>many|TRBD1|TRBV6-2/TRBV6-3|TRBJ2-4
CASTPGGNIQYF
TGTGCCAGCACTCCAGGGGGAAACATTCAGTACTTC
>few|TRBD2|TRBV18|TRBJ2-2
CASSPVLADTGELFF
TGTGCCAGCTCACCAGTTCTAGCGGATACCGGGGAGCTGTTTTTT
>medium-sized|NA|TRBV5-4|TRBJ2-7
CAIRSLGTPGDCEQYF
TGTGCCATTCGCTCGTTGGGGACTCCCGGGGACTGCGAGCAGTACTTC
>many|NA|TRBV9|TRBJ2-3
CASSVEGRYTDTQYF
TGTGCCAGCAGCGTTGAGGGGAGATACACAGATACGCAGTATTTT
>medium-sized|TRBD1|TRBV28|TRBJ1-6
CASTPHTGTDNSPLHF
TGTGCCAGCACTCCCCATACCGGGACAGATAATTCACCCCTCCACTTT
>many|TRBD2|TRBV12-3/TRBV12-4|TRBJ2-7
CASSLLAGPSYEQYF
TGTGCCAGCAGTCTGCTAGCGGGACCCTCCTACGAGCAGTACTTC
>many|NA|TRBV29-1|TRBJ2-7
CSVAQGQTYEQYF
TGCAGCGTTGCCCAGGGCCAAACCTACGAGCAGTACTTC
>many|NA|TRBV24-1|TRBJ2-1
CATSDFTGEQFF
TGTGCCACCAGTGATTTTACAGGGGAGCAGTTCTTC
>many|NA|TRBV27|TRBJ2-1
CASSPFYSSYNEQFF
TGTGCCAGCAGTCCCTTTTATAGCTCCTACAATGAGCAGTTCTTC
>many|TRBD1|TRBV20-1|TRBJ1-5
CSASQGARSPQPQHF
TGCAGTGCTTCTCAGGGGGCGCGGTCCCCTCAGCCCCAGCATTTT
>many|TRBD1|TRBV10-3|TRBJ2-5
CAISTTGTAQETQYF
TGTGCCATCAGCACCACCGGGACAGCCCAAGAGACCCAGTACTTC
>many|NA|TRBV3-1|TRBJ1-6
CASSQQGTLNSPLHF
TGTGCCAGCAGCCAACAGGGCACCCTTAATTCACCCCTCCACTTT
>NA|TRBD2|TRBV5-4|TRBJ2-3
CASSHGTSAKDTQYF
TGTGCCAGCAGCCATGGGACTAGCGCTAAAGATACGCAGTATTTT
>many|NA|TRBV3-1|TRBJ2-6
CASTSGHFYSGANVLTF
TGTGCCAGCACCTCGGGACATTTTTACTCTGGGGCCAACGTCCTGACTTTC
>NA|NA|TRBV3-1|TRBJ1-1
CASSLPWNTEAFF
TGTGCCAGCAGTCTGCCCTGGAACACTGAAGCTTTCTTT
>many|NA|TRBV10-2|TRBJ2-7
CASRLGGHYEQYF
TGCGCCAGCAGGCTAGGGGGACACTACGAGCAGTACTTC
>many|TRBD2|TRBV6-2/TRBV6-3|TRBJ2-3
CASSSGGGSTDTQYF
TGTGCCAGCAGTTCCGGGGGAGGGAGCACAGATACGCAGTATTTT
>NA|NA|TRBV7-9|TRBJ2-4
CASSFEELGNIQYF
TGTGCCAGCAGCTTCGAGGAATTAGGAAACATTCAGTACTTC
>many|NA|TRBV10-2|TRBJ2-5
CASSSEWGETQYF
TGCGCCAGCAGTTCGGAATGGGGGGAGACCCAGTACTTC
>many|NA|TRBV19|TRBJ1-5
CASSIPNQPQHF
TGTGCCAGTAGTATCCCCAATCAGCCCCAGCATTTT
>medium-sized|NA|TRBV15|TRBJ2-1
CATSRVRDYNEQFF
TGTGCCACCAGCAGAGTGAGGGACTACAATGAGCAGTTCTTC
>many|TRBD2|TRBV27|TRBJ2-7
CASSSHSSGRIYEQYF
TGTGCCAGCAGTTCGCATAGTAGCGGGAGGATCTACGAGCAGTACTTC
>few|NA|TRBV29-1|TRBJ2-7
CSVDYRYEQYF
TGCAGCGTTGATTACCGCTACGAGCAGTACTTC
>many|NA|TRBV2|TRBJ2-7
CASRSHLYEQYF
TGTGCCAGCCGGTCACACCTCTACGAGCAGTACTTC
>many|NA|TRBV6-2/TRBV6-3|TRBJ2-2
CASSYGGRNTGELFF
TGTGCCAGCAGTTATGGGGGGCGCAACACCGGGGAGCTGTTTTTT
>many|TRBD1|TRBV6-1|TRBJ2-4
CASRGQGKNIQYF
TGTGCCAGCAGAGGACAGGGGAAAAACATTCAGTACTTC
>many|NA|TRBV19|TRBJ2-1
CASIRGSGYNEQFF
TGTGCCAGTATACGGGGGAGTGGGTACAATGAGCAGTTCTTC
>many|NA|TRBV27|TRBJ2-2
CASSLAPPGQAGTGGELFF
TGTGCCAGCAGTTTAGCCCCTCCCGGACAGGCGGGAACGGGCGGGGAGCTGTTTTTT
>many|TRBD2|TRBV7-2|TRBJ2-5
CASSPGLQPETQYF
TGTGCCAGCAGCCCGGGACTACAACCAGAGACCCAGTACTTC
>medium-sized|NA|TRBV5-6|TRBJ2-7
CASSLADYEQYF
TGTGCCAGCAGCTTGGCGGACTACGAGCAGTACTTC
>NA|TRBD2|TRBV3-1|TRBJ2-5
CASSQGVREVYETQYF
TGTGCCAGCAGCCAAGGAGTCCGGGAGGTGTATGAGACCCAGTACTTC
>many|TRBD2|TRBV7-9|TRBJ2-1
CASSFSGRPIDEQFF
TGTGCCAGCAGCTTTAGCGGGAGGCCCATCGATGAGCAGTTCTTC
>many|TRBD2|TRBV6-1|TRBJ2-1
CASSERGGLDEQFF
TGTGCCAGCAGTGAGCGGGGGGGTCTCGATGAGCAGTTCTTC
>few|NA|TRBV12-3/TRBV12-4|TRBJ2-1
CASSLRVRDNEQFF
TGTGCCAGCAGCCTCAGGGTCCGTGACAATGAGCAGTTCTTC
>few|NA|TRBV13|TRBJ1-1
CASSTQGHANTEAFF
TGTGCCAGCAGCACTCAGGGACACGCGAACACTGAAGCTTTCTTT
>few|TRBD1|TRBV6-2/TRBV6-3|TRBJ2-3
CATWDRVTDTQYF
TGTGCCACCTGGGACAGGGTCACAGATACGCAGTATTTT
>many|NA|TRBV9|TRBJ1-3
CASSVSSSGNTIYF
TGTGCCAGCAGCGTTTCCAGCTCTGGAAACACCATATATTTT
>many|NA|TRBV27|TRBJ1-4
CASSQIGVGEKLFF
TGTGCCAGCAGTCAAATCGGGGTTGGGGAAAAACTGTTTTTT
>NA|TRBD1|TRBV27|TRBJ1-2
CATSTGMHYGYTF
TGTGCCACCTCGACAGGGATGCACTATGGCTACACCTTC